These 27 T cell receptor beta chains were sequenced from one sample in a study of identical twins. Via MiXCR, TCRdb re-called the 5' RACE reads, giving one row per CDR3 protein. The table lists about 340,000 distinct CDR3 sequences, 7% to 9.5% of them singletons. Specimen: naive T cells sorted from blood. The receptors were sampled from a woman between 45 and 60 years old in good health.

The V gene is TRBV3-1, the J gene TRBJ2-6, with TRBD2 identical over 9 bases. CDR1 is LGHDT and CDR2 is YNNKEL in the germline V gene (reference sequence). V shed 4 bases, J shed 19 bases, and the junction held 20 bases outside the gene matches. This CDR3 is 16 amino acids long. In DNA, the CDR3 is TGTGCCAGCAGCCTCCGATCCGGGCTACTAGCGGGCCCCACTACTTTC. It yields the protein CASSLRSGLLAGPTTF.

V usage is TRBV18 and J usage is TRBJ2-7, with D maybe TRBD2 (5 bases). Trimming removed 4 bases at V and 3 bases at J, with 10 bases between. Germline CDR1 reads KGHSH; CDR2 reads LQKENI. The CDR3 contains 13 residues. CDR3 sequence: CASSRVGVYEQYV. The CDR3 bases are TGTGCCAGCTCACGGGTCGGGGTCTACGAGCAGTACGTC.

This clonotype was recorded at least ten times. The gene calls are TRBV27 and TRBJ2-3; 12 bases agree with TRBD2. Germline CDR1 reads MNHEY; CDR2 reads SMNVEV (reference sequence). The trim removed 9 bases at V and 0 bases at J, leaving 4 bases unmatched. CDR3 length: 15 residues. CDR3 sequence reads: CARGGTSGSTDTQYF. The CDR3 coding sequence is TGTGCCAGGGGAGGGACTAGCGGGAGCACAGATACGCAGTATTTT.

V gene TRBV27 combines with J gene TRBJ2-7, with D possibly being TRBD1 (5 bases). CDR1 MNHEY and CDR2 SMNVEV come from the germline V gene (reference sequence). Trimming took 6 bases from V and 0 from J, leaving 15 bases between them. CDR3 size: 15 residues. The CDR3 spells CASSRNSRGSYEQYV. The CDR3 DNA reads TGTGCCAGCAGCCGAAATTCTAGGGGCTCCTACGAGCAGTACGTC.

This clonotype was found a few times. V and J are TRBV27 and TRBJ1-1, with 8 bases identical to TRBD1. The trim removed 6 bases at V and 0 bases at J, leaving 9 bases unmatched. Germline V gene data show CDR1 as MNHEY and CDR2 as SMNVEV (reference sequence). This CDR3 has 16 amino acids. In DNA form, the CDR3 reads TGTGCCAGCAGACCCCCCGCGGGACAGGTGAACACTGAAGCTTTCTTT. It encodes CASRPPAGQVNTEAFF.

This clonotype was seen ten or more times. The chain combines TRBV20-1 with TRBJ1-2, with a weak D call TRBD1 (6 bases). The CDR3 runs to 14 residues. Trimming stripped 5 bases from V and 1 base from J, with 14 bases between. Germline V gives CDR1 DFQATT, CDR2 SNEGSKA (reference sequence). CDR3 region: CSAGTTGLNYGYTF. CDR3 nucleotides: TGCAGTGCTGGCACGACAGGCCTTAACTATGGCTACACCTTC.

This clonotype was counted only a few times. The chain has TRBV5-1 and TRBJ1-1; 11 nucleotides align to TRBD1. CDR1 is SGHRS and CDR2 is YFSETQ in the germline V gene. Trimming at V came to 4 bases and at J to 0 bases, leaving 8 bases not matched to a gene. This CDR3 spans 17 amino acids. CDR3 nucleotides: TGCGCCAGCAGCCCGGGACAGGGGGATGGAGTGAACACTGAAGCTTTCTTT. Its protein is CASSPGQGDGVNTEAFF.

This clonotype was recorded many times. Written as DNA, the CDR3 is TGTGCCAGCAGCTTAGCGGGGGGAGGTAGCAATCAGCCCCAGCATTTT. Translated, it gives CASSLAGGGSNQPQHF. The chain recombines TRBV7-8 with TRBJ1-5; tentative D call: TRBD1 (5 bases). The V and J ends lost 0 bases and 0 bases respectively, with 9 bases between them. The CDR3 is made up of 16 amino acids. Germline V gene lookup returns CDR1 SGHVS and CDR2 FQNEAQ.

Many counts were recorded for this clonotype. The gene calls are TRBV29-1 and TRBJ2-3; D is possibly TRBD1 (6 bases). The CDR3 totals 13 residues. The germline V and J ends were trimmed by 6 bases and 7 bases, with 17 bases remaining between them. Per germline, CDR1 SQVTM and CDR2 ANQGSEA. The CDR3 region is CSVNFQGTHTQYF. Written as DNA, the CDR3 is TGCAGCGTCAACTTCCAGGGGACGCATACGCAGTATTTT.

There are many counts of this clonotype. The V call is TRBV7-2, the J call TRBJ2-1; D is unresolved. Between the trimmed V and J ends, which lost 1 base and 9 bases, there was a span of 1 base. The CDR3 runs to 10 residues. The germline CDR1 and CDR2 sequences are SGHTA and FQGNSA. The DNA for the CDR3 is TGTGCCAGCAGCTTAGTTGAGCAGTTCTTC. Amino acids: CASSLVEQFF. Full variable domain (missing parts from reference TRBV7-2 and TRBJ2-1): GAGVSQSPSNKVTEKGKDVELRCDPISGHTALYWYRQSLGQGLEFLIYFQGNSAPDKSGLPSDRFSAERTGGSVSTLTIQRTQQEDSAVYLCASSLVEQFFGPGTRLTVL.

This chain links TRBV5-1 with TRBJ2-6; tentatively, D is TRBD1 or TRBD2 (5 bases each). Germline CDR1 SGHRS, CDR2 YFSETQ. V was trimmed by 5 bases and J by 1 base, leaving 13 bases between them. The CDR3 contains 16 residues. The CDR3 DNA is TGCGCCAGCAGTCGGGGCCCAGGGTCTGGGGCCAACGTCCTGACTTTC. It specifies CASSRGPGSGANVLTF.

In its sample, this clonotype was seen a few times. The V gene is TRBV20-1, the J gene TRBJ2-3; 7 bases fit TRBD1. Germline CDR1 is DFQATT and CDR2 is SNEGSKA (reference sequence). The CDR3 extends over 13 amino acids. The V and J ends lost 5 bases and 4 bases, in that order; junction bases with no gene match: 6. The CDR3 region has the DNA TGCAGTGCTTCCGACAGGGCATCAGATACGCAGTATTTT. Translation: CSASDRASDTQYF.

This clonotype was observed many times. The rearrangement links TRBV2 to TRBJ2-7; 10 positions match TRBD2. V shed 5 bases and J 0 bases; nucleotides not matched to a gene: 1. Looked up from germline, CDR1 is SNHLY and CDR2 is FYNNEI. The CDR3 runs 14 residues. The DNA of the CDR3 is TGTGCCAGCAGTAGGACTAGCGGCTCCTACGAGCAGTACTTC. Encoded protein: CASSRTSGSYEQYF.

This clonotype was recorded at least ten times. The rearrangement uses TRBV11-2 and TRBJ2-3, with D uncertain. The CDR3 consists of 15 residues. V lost 3 bases and J 0 bases, leaving 10 bases between the germline ends. Germline CDR1 and CDR2: SGHAT and FQNNGV. DNA for the CDR3: TGTGCCAGCAGCTTTTGGTCCGGGAGCACAGATACGCAGTATTTT. This sequence encodes CASSFWSGSTDTQYF.

This clonotype was recorded at least ten times. This chain uses TRBV4-1 with TRBJ2-7, with 9 bases identical to TRBD1. Germline lookup yields CDR1 MGHRA and CDR2 YSYEKL. This CDR3 has 15 residues. Trimming took 3 bases from V and 5 from J; bases not matched to a gene: 8. CDR3 nucleotides: TGCGCCAGCAGCCAGCCGGGACAGGGTTTCCACGAGCAGTACGTC. Its translation: CASSQPGQGFHEQYV.

This clonotype has a handful of counts. The V call is TRBV5-5, the J call TRBJ2-7; 14 nucleotides match TRBD2. Unmatched junction bases numbered 4, after V lost 4 bases and J lost 1 base. Looked up from germline, CDR1 is SGHKS and CDR2 is YYEKEE (reference sequence). This CDR3 contains 16 residues. The CDR3 bases are TGTGCCAGCAGCACCGGGACTAGCGGGAGTTCCTACGAGCAGTACGTC. This translates into CASSTGTSGSSYEQYV.

This clonotype came up many times. The chain couples TRBV4-1 to TRBJ2-2; 7 positions match TRBD1. CDR3 length: 14 residues. The germline V gene has CDR1 MGHRA and CDR2 YSYEKL. The trim removed 5 bases at V and 4 bases at J, leaving 4 bases unmatched. CDR3 DNA: TGCGCCAGCAGCAACCCAGGGGGCACCGGGGAGCTGTTTTTT. Translating it yields CASSNPGGTGELFF.

Here the CDR3 DNA reads TGCAGTGCTAGTGGCACCATGACTAGCGGGAAGTGGAATGAGCAGTTCTTC. Amino acid sequence: CSASGTMTSGKWNEQFF. V gene TRBV20-1 combines with J gene TRBJ2-1, with 11 positions matching TRBD2. The V gene's germline CDR1 is DFQATT and CDR2 SNEGSKA (reference sequence). V gave up 3 bases and J gave up 7 bases; unmatched junction bases: 14. The CDR3 sequence is 17 residues long.

The chain carries TRBV6-5 and TRBJ2-5, with a tentative D call TRBD2 (6 bases). Germline values: CDR1 MNHEY, CDR2 SVGAGI. Trimming removed 5 bases at V and 5 bases at J, with 21 bases between. The CDR3 sequence is 16 residues long. The CDR3, as DNA: TGTGCCAGCAGTCTTCTTAGCGGAACCAAAGGGGAGACCCAGTACTTC. Its protein product is CASSLLSGTKGETQYF.

The chain recombines TRBV5-1 with TRBJ2-1; 8 bases map to TRBD2. The CDR3 is made up of 16 amino acids. CDR1 is SGHRS, CDR2 YFSETQ, per germline. V lost 0 bases and J lost 2; bases outside the gene matches: 4. As DNA, the CDR3 is TGCGCCAGCAGCTTGGCCAGCGGGAGCACCTACAATGAGCAGTTCTTC. Translating gives CASSLASGSTYNEQFF.

This clonotype was detected ten times or more. The rearrangement joins TRBV12-3 or TRBV12-4 to TRBJ2-2, with a tentative D call TRBD2 (5 bases). The V gene lost 7 bases and the J gene lost 3 bases, with 9 bases spanning the gap. CDR3 size: 13 residues. The CDR3 reads CASNPGYTGELFF. The CDR3 DNA is TGTGCCAGCAACCCGGGATACACCGGGGAGCTGTTTTTT.

The chain couples TRBV18 to TRBJ1-1, with D tentatively TRBD1 (5 bases). The germline CDR1 and CDR2 sequences are KGHSH and LQKENI. CDR3 length: 15 amino acids. The V end was cut by 0 bases, the J end by 1 base, with 9 bases between. CDR3 sequence: CASSPPVGANTEAFF. CDR3 nucleotides: TGTGCCAGCTCACCACCCGTCGGGGCGAACACTGAAGCTTTCTTT.

The chain recombines TRBV12-3 or TRBV12-4 with TRBJ2-1; possibly TRBD1 or TRBD2 for D (5 bases each). V was clipped by 2 bases and J by 7 bases, with 15 bases between them. The CDR3 consists of 15 residues. CDR3 DNA sequence: TGTGCCAGCAGTTTATCTTCGAGGGGTAGAAATGAGCAGTTCTTC. Translation: CASSLSSRGRNEQFF.

The chain combines TRBV3-1 with TRBJ2-1; TRBD2 matches 10 bases. The J segment lost 3 bases and the V segment lost 4 bases, leaving 6 bases of the junction unmatched. Germline assignment: CDR1 LGHDT and CDR2 YNNKEL (reference sequence). The CDR3 spans 16 residues. CDR3 protein: CASSLPRLAGYNEQFF. CDR3 coding DNA: TGTGCCAGCAGCCTACCACGACTAGCGGGCTACAATGAGCAGTTCTTC.

This sequence joins TRBV25-1 and TRBJ2-7; the D is unclear. The CDR3 runs to 12 residues. Trimming cost V 3 bases and J 13 bases, with 16 bases left between them. CDR1 is MGHDK, CDR2 SYGVNS, per germline. The chain's CDR3 is CASSDTPGQTYF. CDR3 DNA: TGTGCCAGCAGTGATACCCCTGGCCAGACCTACTTC.

This clonotype has at least ten counts. The CDR3 bases are TGCGCCAGCAGCTTGGACAGTCCTCGGACCCAGTACTTC. Translating gives CASSLDSPRTQYF. V is TRBV5-1 and J is TRBJ2-5; no clear D gene. CDR1 and CDR2 from the germline V gene are SGHRS and YFSETQ. The CDR3 is made up of 13 amino acids. V shed 0 bases and J shed 7 bases, with 10 bases lying between them. The whole variable domain, filled in from reference TRBV5-1 and TRBJ2-5, reads KAGVTQTPRYLIKTRGQQVTLSCSPISGHRSVSWYQQTPGQGLQFLFEYFSETQRNKGNFPGRFSGRQFSNSRSEMNVSTLELGDSALYLCASSLDSPRTQYFGPGTRLLVL.

This chain links TRBV5-1 with TRBJ2-2; TRBD1 aligns across 9 bases. The germline V gene encodes CDR1 SGHRS and CDR2 YFSETQ. The CDR3 length is 16 residues. V gave up 4 bases and J gave up 6 bases; unmatched junction bases: 10. The CDR3 sequence is CASSPTGTGSSGELFF. CDR3 DNA sequence: TGCGCCAGCAGCCCCACCGGGACAGGGAGCTCCGGGGAGCTGTTTTTT.